The 24 T cell receptor beta chains in this list originate from one sample, sequenced in a study of shared clonotypes between healthy human individuals. Assay used: immunoSEQ multiplex PCR; TCRdb lists only in-frame clones, some missing. This table holds 2.3 million or so clones, 85% to 95% found once. The sample comprised naive CD4+ T cells from PBMCs. As to subset: CD45RA+ positively selected. Source of these receptors: a man younger than 30 in good health. Some clones in this sample may be carry-over from other donors' samples.

The genes are TRBV5-1 and TRBJ2-5; 7 bases align to TRBD2. With 0 bases clipped from V and 4 bases from J, the junction kept 3 bases outside the gene matches. CDR3 length: 14 residues. Per germline, CDR1 SGHRS and CDR2 YFSETQ. In DNA form, the CDR3 reads TGCGCCAGCAGCTTGGTACGGGGGGTAGAGACCCAGTACTTC. This encodes CASSLVRGVETQYF.

The genes are TRBV18 and TRBJ2-3; TRBD2 aligns across 14 bases. CDR1 and CDR2 (germline): KGHSH, LQKENI. V was clipped by 3 bases and J by 5 bases; unmatched bases: 4. The CDR3 is 16 amino acids. The CDR3 nucleotides are TGTGCCAGCTCACCCGGGACTAGCGGGAGTATAGATACGCAGTATTTT. Its protein is CASSPGTSGSIDTQYF.

This clone was detected once. The chain combines TRBV11-2 with TRBJ2-5; D is ambiguous. Trimming removed 1 base from V and 5 bases from J, with 11 bases in between. Germline CDR1 is SGHAT and CDR2 is FQNNGV. The CDR3 is 14 residues long. CDR3 sequence reads: CASSLAPGGETQYF. The CDR3 nucleotides are TGTGCCAGCAGCTTAGCCCCGGGTGGCGAGACCCAGTACTTC.

The V call is TRBV18, the J call TRBJ1-4; D unresolved. This CDR3 has 16 residues. Germline V gene sequence: CDR1 KGHSH, CDR2 LQKENI. Trimming cost V 3 bases and J 7 bases, with 18 bases left between them. In DNA form, the CDR3 reads TGTGCCAGCTCACCCGCGATGGGTAGCGCCGGTGAAAAACTGTTTTTT. It codes for CASSPAMGSAGEKLFF.

This clone was seen once. The genes are TRBV25-1 and TRBJ2-1, with 7 bases matching TRBD2. The CDR3 runs to 15 residues. Germline trimming cut 4 bases from V and 3 bases from J; bases unmatched to any gene: 6. Germline-derived CDR1 and CDR2 are MGHDK and SYGVNS. This chain's CDR3 is CASSVGSSGYNEQFF. In DNA form, the CDR3 reads TGTGCCAGCAGTGTAGGGTCTAGCGGCTACAATGAGCAGTTCTTC.

The chain links TRBV6-1 to TRBJ1-1; a possible D gene is TRBD1 (5 bases). The CDR3 is 15 amino acids. With 1 base removed from V and 0 bases from J, the gap between germline ends came to 9 bases. Looked up from germline, CDR1 is MNHNS and CDR2 is SASEGT. CDR3 bases: TGTGCCAGCAGTGAAGGAGGGGCGGTGAACACTGAAGCTTTCTTT. Protein: CASSEGGAVNTEAFF.

Concerning this clone: Other DNA sequences from this sample encode an identical CDR3 as well. The CDR3: CASSPLAGAYNEQFF. The CDR3 DNA sequence: TGTGCCAGCAGTCCACTAGCGGGGGCCTACAATGAGCAGTTCTTC. The chain couples TRBV28 to TRBJ2-1, with TRBD2 matching 11 bases. V lost 5 bases to trimming and J lost 2 bases; unmatched junction nucleotides: 2. The CDR3 runs to 15 residues. Germline loops: CDR1 MDHEN, CDR2 SYDVKM. The complete variable domain, with remaining parts taken from reference TRBV28 and TRBJ2-1, reads DVKVTQSSRYLVKRTGEKVFLECVQDMDHENMFWYRQDPGLGLRLIYFSYDVKMKEKGDIPEGYSVSREKKERFSLILESASTNQTSMYLCASSPLAGAYNEQFFGPGTRLTVL.

Of note for this clone: Other DNA sequences in the sample encode the same CDR3. The genes are TRBV7-9 and TRBJ1-2, with 7 bases matching TRBD1. Germline V gives CDR1 SEHNR, CDR2 FQNEAQ (reference sequence). The ends lost 3 bases at V and 7 bases at J; junction bases unmatched: 2. CDR3 length: 12 amino acids. The CDR3 loop reads CASSLTGSGYTF. Here the CDR3 DNA reads TGTGCCAGCAGCTTGACAGGGAGTGGCTACACCTTC. Looking up the rest from reference TRBV7-9 and TRBJ1-2 gives the full variable domain: DTGVSQNPRHKITKRGQNVTFRCDPISEHNRLYWYRQTLGQGPEFLTYFQNEAQLEKSRLLSDRFSAERPKGSFSTLEIQRTEQGDSAMYLCASSLTGSGYTFGSGTRLTVV.

The chain employs TRBV29-1 and TRBJ1-2; D is unclear. This CDR3 contains 10 residues. Looked up from germline, CDR1 is SQVTM and CDR2 is ANQGSEA. Trimming removed 7 bases from V and 6 bases from J, with 9 bases in between. CDR3 in amino acids: CSAGWDGYTF. The CDR3 DNA is TGCAGCGCTGGGTGGGATGGCTACACCTTC.

The chain couples TRBV11-3 to TRBJ2-2, with TRBD1 matching over 10 bases. V was pared by 5 bases and J by 2 bases, with 5 bases of the junction left unmatched. From germline, CDR1 is SGHNT and CDR2 YENEEA. The length of the CDR3 is 16 residues. This chain's CDR3 is CASSGGTGENTGELFF. CDR3 DNA sequence: TGTGCCAGCAGCGGGGGGACAGGGGAAAACACCGGGGAGCTGTTTTTT.

J is TRBJ2-7 and V is TRBV18; no firm D call. V was pared by 1 base and J by 4 bases, with 8 bases between. Germline CDR1 is KGHSH and CDR2 is LQKENI. The CDR3 length is 13 residues. The CDR3 loop is CASSPRGLYEQYF. The CDR3 DNA reads as TGTGCCAGCTCACCACGAGGTTTATACGAGCAGTACTTC.

This clone was detected once. The chain joins TRBV10-3 to TRBJ2-2, with TRBD2 matching 14 bases. The V gene end was trimmed by 10 bases and the J gene end by 6 bases; junction bases not matched to a gene: 7. This CDR3 is 15 amino acids long. Germline V gene lookup returns CDR1 ENHRY and CDR2 SYGVKD. The CDR3 protein is CASGTSGRKAGELFF. CDR3 in DNA: TGTGCCAGCGGGACTAGCGGGAGAAAAGCCGGGGAGCTGTTTTTT.

The rearrangement links TRBV28 to TRBJ2-3; D may be TRBD2 (5 bases). V gave up 3 bases and J gave up 6 bases, with 13 bases separating them. This CDR3 has 14 residues. CDR1 is MDHEN and CDR2 is SYDVKM in the germline V gene. DNA of the CDR3: TGTGCCAGCAGTTTTGTGGCGGGTGGGGATACGCAGTATTTT. Residues: CASSFVAGGDTQYF. Combining the CDR3 with reference TRBV28 and TRBJ2-3 gives the whole variable domain DVKVTQSSRYLVKRTGEKVFLECVQDMDHENMFWYRQDPGLGLRLIYFSYDVKMKEKGDIPEGYSVSREKKERFSLILESASTNQTSMYLCASSFVAGGDTQYFGPGTRLTVL.

The rearrangement uses TRBV2 and TRBJ1-5; D gene unclear. The V end lost 6 bases, the J end lost 6 bases, and 15 bases lay between the germline ends. The CDR3 consists of 14 residues. Germline loops: CDR1 SNHLY, CDR2 FYNNEI. The CDR3 DNA reads as TGTGCCAGCAGGGAGTTCCCCCCTAGTCAGCCCCAGCATTTT. Translation gives CASREFPPSQPQHF.

This chain joins TRBV28 and TRBJ1-2, with a tentative D call TRBD1 (6 bases). The length of the CDR3 is 15 residues. The V gene lost 8 bases and the J gene lost 4 bases, with 20 bases spanning the gap. Germline V gene data show CDR1 as MDHEN and CDR2 as SYDVKM. The chain's CDR3 is CASFVGGAISYGYTF. In nucleotides, the CDR3 is TGTGCCAGCTTCGTGGGGGGCGCTATATCCTATGGCTACACCTTC.

Concerning this clone itself: At the DNA level, this CDR3 is encoded by other sequences in the same sample as well. This chain links TRBV18 with TRBJ2-7; D remains unclear. Germline V CDR1 and CDR2: KGHSH, LQKENI. The CDR3 runs to 15 residues. Trimming took off 0 bases at V and 1 base at J, with 10 bases between the two ends. Here the CDR3 DNA reads TGTGCCAGCTCACCACCGTCGGCAGGTTCCTACGAGCAGTACTTC. It yields the protein CASSPPSAGSYEQYF.

The chain recombines TRBV29-1 with TRBJ2-1, with a tentative D call TRBD2 (6 bases). The V end lost 7 bases, the J end lost 9 bases, and 16 bases lay between the germline ends. This CDR3 has 12 amino acids. Germline loops: CDR1 SQVTM, CDR2 ANQGSEA. Here the CDR3 DNA reads TGCAGCGCCTCGCGGGGAGAGAGTGAGCAGTTCTTC. It is translated as CSASRGESEQFF.

The chain links TRBV30 to TRBJ2-5, with 8 nucleotides matching TRBD2. Germline values: CDR1 GTSNPN, CDR2 SVGIG (reference sequence). This CDR3 is 14 amino acids long. V was clipped by 3 bases and J by 11 bases; unmatched bases: 14. For the CDR3, the DNA is TGTGCCTGGAGCCTACTAGCGGCATCCCTGGAGCAGTACTTC. Its protein is CAWSLLAASLEQYF.

On this clone itself: Distinct nucleotide sequences in the sample also encode this CDR3. This chain links TRBV10-3 with TRBJ1-5; D is uncertain. The germline gives CDR1 ENHRY, CDR2 SYGVKD. V was trimmed by 0 bases and J by 7 bases, leaving 4 bases between them. The CDR3 is 12 residues long. For the CDR3, the DNA is TGTGCCATCAGTGAGTCGAACCAGCCCCAGCATTTT. Its protein is CAISESNQPQHF.

This rearrangement joins TRBV7-3 to TRBJ2-3; 10 bases agree with TRBD2. With V trimmed by 5 bases and J by 3 bases, 8 bases remained unmatched. In germline, CDR1 is SGHTA, CDR2 FQGTGA. This CDR3 comprises 16 residues. The DNA of the CDR3 is TGTGCCAGCAGCCCCTATCCTAGCGGGAGAACAGATACGCAGTATTTT. Encoded protein: CASSPYPSGRTDTQYF.

The chain links TRBV6-6 to TRBJ1-3, with D maybe TRBD1 (6 bases). Trimming removed 7 bases from V and 4 bases from J, with 17 bases in between. The V gene's germline CDR1 is MNHNY and CDR2 SVGAGI (reference sequence). This CDR3 region has 15 residues. CDR3 region: CASKRQGPSGNTIYF. The CDR3, as DNA: TGTGCCAGCAAAAGGCAGGGGCCTTCAGGAAACACCATATATTTT.

CDR3: CASRLGTGGYHEQFF. In DNA form, the CDR3 reads TGTGCCAGCAGACTGGGGACAGGGGGCTATCATGAGCAGTTCTTC. This chain uses TRBV7-2 with TRBJ2-1, with TRBD1 identical over 12 bases. The CDR3 spans 15 residues. Germline V gives CDR1 SGHTA, CDR2 FQGNSA. V dropped 6 bases and J dropped 8; count of bases not matched to a gene: 8.

This chain joins TRBV7-2 and TRBJ2-7, with TRBD1 matching 8 bases. Germline CDR1 and CDR2: SGHTA and FQGNSA. V lost 5 bases, J lost 3 bases, and 6 bases stayed unmatched. The CDR3 consists of 14 residues. The CDR3 coding sequence is TGTGCCAGCAGCACGGGACAGGCACGCTACGAGCAGTACTTC. Residues: CASSTGQARYEQYF.

V gene TRBV2 combines with J gene TRBJ1-5, with D unresolved. Germline V gene lookup returns CDR1 SNHLY and CDR2 FYNNEI. The CDR3 covers 13 residues. The germline V and J ends were trimmed by 8 bases and 6 bases, with 14 bases remaining between them. CDR3: CASHQYRSQPQHF. The CDR3 coding sequence is TGTGCCAGCCATCAATATCGGAGTCAGCCCCAGCATTTT.